The 22 T cell receptor beta chains listed next were all sequenced from one sample in a study of blood T cell repertoires in COVID-19. Clones were read by immunoSEQ multiplex PCR, and TCRdb kept only the in-frame ones, dropping some. The sample records 70,000 to 85,000 clones, around 79% being singletons. The sample consisted of peripheral blood. These receptors all stem from a man older than 75 with acute or convalescent COVID-19.

V and J are TRBV6-2 or TRBV6-3 and TRBJ2-7, with 12 bases aligning to TRBD2. Germline V gives CDR1 MNHEY, CDR2 SVGEGT. V lost 6 bases and J lost 0; bases outside the gene matches: 6. The CDR3 covers 16 residues. CDR3 sequence: CASSRPTSGGSYEQYF. CDR3 DNA sequence: TGTGCCAGCAGCCGACCGACTAGCGGGGGCTCCTACGAGCAGTACTTC.

The V gene is TRBV5-4, the J gene TRBJ1-6; the D is unclear. Between the trimmed V and J ends, which lost 3 bases and 0 bases, there was a span of 7 bases. In germline, CDR1 is SGHNT, CDR2 YYREEE (reference sequence). CDR3 length: 15 residues. CDR3 in DNA: TGTGCCAGCAGCTCTTTGAGCTCCTATAATTCACCCCTCCACTTT. Protein sequence: CASSSLSSYNSPLHF. Complete variable domain (other parts from reference TRBV5-4 and TRBJ1-6): ETGVTQSPTHLIKTRGQQVTLRCSSQSGHNTVSWYQQALGQGPQFIFQYYREEENGRGNFPPRFSGLQFPNYSSELNVNALELDDSALYLCASSSLSSYNSPLHFGNGTRLTVT.

The chain employs TRBV7-2 and TRBJ1-2; D perhaps matches TRBD1 (6 bases). This CDR3 is built from 13 residues. V shed 5 bases and J shed 4 bases, with 11 bases lying between them. CDR1 and CDR2 from the germline V gene are SGHTA and FQGNSA. The CDR3 coding sequence is TGTGCCAGCAGCGGGGGACAACGCTATGGCTACACCTTC. Translated, it gives CASSGGQRYGYTF.

The chain recombines TRBV9 with TRBJ1-5; 10 bases map to TRBD1. Per germline, CDR1 SGDLS and CDR2 YYNGEE. V shed 0 bases and J 0 bases; nucleotides not matched to a gene: 12. The CDR3 covers 20 residues. CDR3 sequence: CASSVEGTGAQTYSNQPQHF. CDR3 DNA: TGTGCCAGCAGCGTAGAAGGGACAGGGGCCCAGACGTATAGCAATCAGCCCCAGCATTTT.

V is TRBV7-3 and J is TRBJ2-7; TRBD1 matches 11 bases. Germline V gene lookup returns CDR1 SGHTA and CDR2 FQGTGA. The CDR3 covers 15 residues. V dropped 6 bases and J dropped 6; count of bases not matched to a gene: 10. The CDR3 coding sequence is TGTGCCAGCAGTCACCCTCCGGGACAGGGGGTCGAGCAGTACTTC. This gives the protein CASSHPPGQGVEQYF.

There are a few counts of this clone. The chain carries TRBV13 and TRBJ2-1; D is undetermined. The V end lost 4 bases, the J end lost 8 bases, and 15 bases lay between the germline ends. The CDR3 loop spans 14 amino acids. The germline V gene has CDR1 PRHDT and CDR2 FYEKMQ (reference sequence). CDR3 region: CASSSRRLADEQFF. The CDR3 coding sequence is TGTGCCAGCAGCTCCCGACGCTTGGCGGATGAGCAGTTCTTC.

The CDR3 region has the DNA TGCGCCAGCAGCTTGAATGCAGCGGCAGATACGCAGTATTTT. This translates into CASSLNAAADTQYF. This rearrangement joins TRBV5-1 to TRBJ2-3; D might be TRBD2 (5 bases). This CDR3 has 14 amino acids. V was pared by 1 base and J by 4 bases, with 10 bases between. CDR1 is SGHRS, CDR2 YFSETQ, per germline.

The genes are TRBV6-5 and TRBJ1-4; unclear D gene. Trimming shortened V by 4 bases and J by 3 bases, and 15 bases separated the two germline ends. The CDR3 contains 16 residues. Per the germline V gene, CDR1 is MNHEY and CDR2 is SVGAGI. CDR3 sequence: CASSSESIGANEKLFF. The CDR3 bases are TGTGCCAGCAGTTCCGAATCGATAGGAGCTAATGAAAAACTGTTTTTT.

The gene calls are TRBV3-1 (or the pseudogene TRBV3-2) and TRBJ2-5, with TRBD2 identical over 13 bases. This CDR3 is 14 amino acids long. The germline V gene has CDR1 LGHDT and CDR2 YNNKEL (reference sequence). Trimming at V came to 0 bases and at J to 9 bases, leaving 1 base not matched to a gene. The DNA of the CDR3 is TGTGCCAGCAGCCAAGAACTAGCGGGGGGGGCCCAGTACTTC. Amino acids: CASSQELAGGAQYF.

This chain links TRBV5-1 with TRBJ1-4; TRBD1 might be the D (5 bases). CDR1 is SGHRS and CDR2 is YFSETQ in the germline V gene. Trimming removed 0 bases at V and 4 bases at J, with 7 bases between. CDR3 length: 14 residues. CDR3 nucleotide sequence: TGCGCCAGCAGCTTGGGTCAGGGTAATGAAAAACTGTTTTTT. Its protein product is CASSLGQGNEKLFF.

V is TRBV6-5 and J is TRBJ2-2; 8 nucleotides agree with TRBD1. The CDR3 is 15 amino acids. V lost 7 bases, J lost 4 bases, and 8 bases stayed unmatched. Germline V CDR1 and CDR2: MNHEY, SVGAGI. Written as DNA, the CDR3 is TGTGCCAGCACCAGACAGGGGCCGGGCACCGGGGAGCTGTTTTTT. It encodes CASTRQGPGTGELFF.

The V and J genes are TRBV19 and TRBJ2-1; a weak D match, TRBD1 (7 bases). The CDR3 loop spans 14 amino acids. V was clipped by 3 bases and J by 7 bases, with 13 bases between them. The germline V gene has CDR1 LNHDA and CDR2 SQIVND (reference sequence). CDR3 amino acids: CASSIQTGRNEQFF. In DNA, the CDR3 is TGTGCCAGTAGTATTCAGACAGGGAGGAATGAGCAGTTCTTC.

The chain combines TRBV3-1 (or the pseudogene TRBV3-2) with TRBJ2-2, with 10 bases fitting TRBD2. Per the germline V gene, CDR1 is LGHDT and CDR2 is YNNKEL (reference sequence). The V gene end was trimmed by 6 bases and the J gene end by 7 bases; junction bases not matched to a gene: 11. The CDR3 totals 16 residues. CDR3 region: CASSPQLAGVNGELFF. CDR3 DNA sequence: TGTGCCAGCAGTCCCCAGCTAGCGGGGGTTAACGGGGAGCTGTTTTTT.

The V and J genes are TRBV19 and TRBJ1-1, with 8 positions matching TRBD1. The V segment lost 7 bases and the J segment 7 bases; nucleotides outside the gene matches: 8. The CDR3 runs to 13 residues. Germline lookup yields CDR1 LNHDA and CDR2 SQIVND (reference sequence). The chain's CDR3 is CASTLRDRSEAFF. As DNA, the CDR3 is TGTGCCAGTACCCTTCGGGACAGGAGTGAAGCTTTCTTT.

This clone has a single count. This chain links TRBV3-1 (or the pseudogene TRBV3-2) with TRBJ2-7; 7 bases are shared with TRBD2. The V and J ends lost 4 bases and 5 bases, in that order; junction bases with no gene match: 5. The CDR3 covers 13 residues. Germline-derived CDR1 and CDR2 are LGHDT and YNNKEL (reference sequence). The CDR3 reads CASSPGLDNEQYF. The CDR3 DNA reads as TGTGCCAGCAGCCCCGGACTAGACAACGAGCAGTACTTC.

The J gene is TRBJ1-5, the V gene TRBV6-5; D remains ambiguous. CDR1 and CDR2 (germline): MNHEY, SVGAGI. V was cut by 6 bases and J by 16 bases, with 19 bases left in between. The CDR3 totals 12 residues. Written as DNA, the CDR3 is TGTGCCAGCAGAACCCCCAACACCCCGTACCATTTT. It codes for CASRTPNTPYHF.

The chain joins TRBV7-3 to TRBJ2-1; 7 bases fit TRBD2. V lost 5 bases and J lost 4; bases outside the gene matches: 11. This CDR3 has 16 amino acids. Germline V gene sequence: CDR1 SGHTA, CDR2 FQGTGA. The CDR3 nucleotides read TGTGCCAGCAGCCCCCGGACTAGGAGTGGATACAATGAGCAGTTCTTC. It codes for CASSPRTRSGYNEQFF.

The chain joins TRBV5-1 to TRBJ2-2; tentatively, D is TRBD1 (6 bases). Trimming left V 1 base short and J 1 base short, with 8 bases between. The length of the CDR3 is 15 residues. Germline values: CDR1 SGHRS, CDR2 YFSETQ. In nucleotides, the CDR3 is TGCGCCAGCAGCTTGAGGGGGATGAACACCGGGGAGCTGTTTTTT. As protein: CASSLRGMNTGELFF.

The chain is built from TRBV7-8 and TRBJ1-5; 7 bases are shared with TRBD1. Germline assignment: CDR1 SGHVS and CDR2 FQNEAQ. The CDR3 consists of 15 residues. Trimming cost V 5 bases and J 4 bases; bases outside gene matches: 8. The CDR3 reads CASSRETGPNQPQHF. As DNA, the CDR3 is TGTGCCAGCAGCCGAGAGACAGGGCCTAATCAGCCCCAGCATTTT.

V gene TRBV19 combines with J gene TRBJ1-4; 12 nucleotides line up with TRBD1. The V and J ends lost 4 bases and 7 bases, in that order; junction bases with no gene match: 1. The CDR3 contains 14 residues. Germline assignment: CDR1 LNHDA and CDR2 SQIVND (reference sequence). The CDR3 protein is CASSRGQGAEKLFF. CDR3 nucleotide sequence: TGTGCCAGTAGTAGGGGACAGGGGGCTGAAAAACTGTTTTTT. Using reference TRBV19 and TRBJ1-4 for the parts outside the CDR3, the full variable domain is DGGITQSPKYLFRKEGQNVTLSCEQNLNHDAMYWYRQDPGQGLRLIYYSQIVNDFQKGDIAEGYSVSREKKESFPLTVTSAQKNPTAFYLCASSRGQGAEKLFFGSGTQLSVL.

The chain has TRBV25-1 and TRBJ2-5; 8 bases agree with TRBD2. The CDR3 length is 15 residues. Germline values: CDR1 MGHDK, CDR2 SYGVNS. The trim removed 5 bases at V and 0 bases at J, leaving 5 bases unmatched. The CDR3 region is CASSLAGGYQETQYF. The CDR3 DNA reads as TGTGCCAGCAGTTTGGCGGGGGGCTACCAAGAGACCCAGTACTTC.

This clone has just a few counts. The chain is built from TRBV5-1 and TRBJ1-4; the D gene is possibly TRBD1 (5 bases). CDR3 length: 14 amino acids. Germline CDR1 SGHRS, CDR2 YFSETQ. The germline V and J ends were trimmed by 4 bases and 7 bases, with 14 bases remaining between them. The CDR3 DNA reads as TGCGCCAGCAGCCCACGGAGGGGTGGTGAAAAACTGTTTTTT. Its protein product is CASSPRRGGEKLFF.